This note documents a single T cell receptor beta chain sequence. Its antigen is undetermined. The sample belongs to a study of Ad26.COV2.S vaccination and SARS-CoV-2 variants. Study details: Enrollment placed the donor in the COV1001 Ad26.COV2.S trial arm. The authors gave Ad26.COV2.S intramuscularly, either once or twice 56 days apart.

Looked up from germline, CDR1 is SGHVS and CDR2 is FNYEAQ. V lost 1 base, J lost 3 bases, and 14 bases lay in between. CDR3 length: 16 amino acids. Generated by immunoSEQ multiplex PCR, the TCRdb table keeps only in-frame clones and is missing some. Here the sample spans 450,000 to 550,000 clones, roughly nine tenths being singletons. The treatment was: around 19 received Ad26.COV2.S at low or high dose, single or two shots; about 5 received placebo; per-sample allocation not given. Day 63 after the first vaccine or placebo injection was the time point for sampling. The sample came from a Boston adult aged 18-55 years. Whole-study results and caveats: Vaccinated individuals (as opposed to placebo recipients) had higher spike-specific TCR breadth.

V and J are TRBV7-6 and TRBJ2-3; D is possibly TRBD2 (6 bases). The clonotype was recovered from a person between 18 and 65 years old who received the Ad26.COV2.S COVID-19 vaccine or a placebo. Sequencing used peripheral blood, obtained in a trial of Ad26.COV2.S vaccine versus placebo. CDR3 protein: CASSLVATGATDTQYF. In nucleotides, the CDR3 is TGTGCCAGCAGCTTAGTCGCGACGGGAGCTACAGATACGCAGTATTTT.